This TCR beta chain was profiled in a study of T-cell memory formation after mild COVID-19 (dated by TCRdb to the early 2020s). About the investigation overall: Most TCR sequence clusters were specific to one of the two donors. T-cell clones expanding and contracting after mild COVID-19 in a couple of donors were tracked by longitudinal TCRalpha and TCRbeta repertoire sequencing. The cohort was made up of two young adult volunteers, one female and one male, who were previously healthy. The full study reports these points: Clones contracting from day 15 to 85 had balanced CD4/CD8 phenotypes, while a second wave expanding from day 15 to 37 was biased towards CD4+. Whether the second-wave clones peaking on day 37 were SARS-CoV-2 specific was not confirmed. The study covered only a couple of mild cases, and larger cohorts including severe cases with pre-infection samples were considered necessary. Contracting CD4+ clones turned up mainly in the CM and EM memory subsets, whereas EMRA was where CD8+ clones were enriched. Some responding clones were detected in pre-infection memory, suggesting pre-existing cross-reactive memory T cells joined the SARS-CoV-2 response.

In the case of this clonotype: The antigen it binds to is not known. No clone much larger than this one lies a single base away; base qualities are absent.

Ficoll-Paque density gradient centrifugation was the method used to isolate PBMCs. The reads were generated on an Illumina NovaSeq 6000. TCRalpha and TCRbeta cDNA libraries were constructed by 5'RACE with constant-segment primers, with sample barcodes and unique molecular identifiers being introduced. Trizol reagent was used to extract RNA from every sample. Libraries were amplified in two PCR steps, with a second sample barcode and Illumina TruSeq adapters added in the second step. Sequencing of the libraries was done on an Illumina NovaSeq, producing 2 x 150 bp paired-end reads. Turning to the authors' computational methods: Reads were demultiplexed and collapsed into UMI-guided consensus sequences with migec v1.2.7. Using mixcr v2.1.11, UMI consensuses were aligned to TRA and TRB V and J templates and then assembled into clonotypes. Clonotypes were classified as expanded or contracted when called significant by both edgeR and NoisET, with noise models trained on biological replicates. edgeR calls used a false discovery rate-adjusted p below 0.01 and a log2 fold-change threshold of 1. As an exploratory analysis of dynamics, PCA with hierarchical clustering was applied to max-normalized trajectories of the 1000 most abundant clonotypes. Separately sequenced CD4+ and CD8+ repertoires were used to assign a CD4 or CD8 phenotype to each responding clone. TCRdb's own reprocessing of the public reads used fastp at Q25 and MiXCR and kept productive beta chains. A single entry per CDR3 protein holds the most common genes and DNA from its merged rows. For this entry, the V and J calls and clone size follow TCRdb and not the study's own pipeline. The sample table records over 70,000 distinct CDR3 sequences; over 12% of these occur just once. The ten largest clones capture 39% of the sample.

From a lookup of the germline V gene (reference sequence), CDR1 and CDR2 are SGHNT and YYREEE. For this chain, trimming is 3 bases at the V end and 4 bases at the J end, and the number of junction bases without a gene match is 10. From its cysteine to its phenylalanine, the CDR3 spans 16 amino acids. The retained sequence is limited to the CDR3, 48 bases, with the frame set at the first base. This receptor chain uses TRBV5-4 and TRBJ2-1; the junction holds 7 bases that match TRBD1. The source of this sequence is a young man who had mild COVID-19 (a few samples of this study predate the infection). The sample titles of this study are shuffled in the database, so cell type and time point are left out; the donor was told from shared clones. Material: PBMCs or a T cell subset sorted from them (not recorded which). CDR3 protein: CASSYPQGIPYNEQFF. The DNA sequence is TGTGCCAGCAGCTACCCACAGGGGATCCCTTACAATGAGCAGTTCTTC.